This T cell receptor (beta chain) was found in a study of OX40 agonist ivuxolimab in advanced cancers. The repertoire was sequenced with immunoSEQ multiplex PCR; TCRdb's copy has only in-frame clones and lacks some. The repertoire includes some 80,000 clones, 75% to 90% of them detected once, and around 0.4% sits in the top ten. This CDR3 spans 13 amino acids. V was clipped by 5 bases and J by 7 bases; unmatched bases: 3. The germline CDR1 and CDR2 sequences are SGHTA and FQGNSA. The material sequenced was CD4+ or CD8+ T cells sorted from blood, taken in a trial of the OX40 agonist ivuxolimab. The clonotype was recovered from an adult with an advanced solid tumor such as melanoma, head and neck, liver or kidney cancer. The chain is built from TRBV7-2 and TRBJ1-2; 11 bases fit TRBD1. CDR3 region: CASSGQGAGGYTF. DNA for the CDR3: TGTGCCAGCAGCGGACAGGGGGCAGGTGGCTACACCTTC. Complete variable domain (other parts from reference TRBV7-2 and TRBJ1-2): GAGVSQSPSNKVTEKGKDVELRCDPISGHTALYWYRQSLGQGLEFLIYFQGNSAPDKSGLPSDRFSAERTGGSVSTLTIQRTQQEDSAVYLCASSGQGAGGYTFGSGTRLTVV.